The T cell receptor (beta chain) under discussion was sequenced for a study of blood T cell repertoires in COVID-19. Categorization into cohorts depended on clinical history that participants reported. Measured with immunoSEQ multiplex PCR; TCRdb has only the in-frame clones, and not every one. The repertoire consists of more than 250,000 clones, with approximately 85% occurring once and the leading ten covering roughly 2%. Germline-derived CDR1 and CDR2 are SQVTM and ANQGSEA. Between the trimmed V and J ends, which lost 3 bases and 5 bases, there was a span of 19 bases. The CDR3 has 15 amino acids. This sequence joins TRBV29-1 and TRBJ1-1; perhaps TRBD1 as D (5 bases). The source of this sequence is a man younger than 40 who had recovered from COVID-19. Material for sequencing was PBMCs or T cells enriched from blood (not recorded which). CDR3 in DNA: TGCAGCGTTGATTCATCAGGGATGGGGAGGACTGAAGCTTTCTTT. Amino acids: CSVDSSGMGRTEAFF.